This T cell receptor (beta chain) was sequenced for a study of T cell repertoires in cytomegalovirus infection. Points from the study as a whole: HLA-C-restricted CMV clonotypes gave the most frequent clonotype in two of eight donors. Identification of carriers of CMV plus the relevant HLA was performed using cumulative public TCR beta family frequency.

Looked up from germline, CDR1 is SQVTM and CDR2 is ANQGSEA. V shed 7 bases, J shed 5 bases, and the junction held 4 bases outside the gene matches. The CDR3 totals 12 residues. This clonotype was seen repeatedly, ten times or more. Its target is unknown. TCRdb re-called the reads with MiXCR, one entry per CDR3 protein. This sample yields under 350,000 distinct CDR3 sequences, of which roughly 9.3% are seen a single time; approximately 2.3% belongs to the top ten. This clonotype was sampled from a human donor in good health (CMV status not recorded). Some clones in this sample may be carry-over from other donors' samples. Sequenced input: PBMCs. This chain connects TRBV29-1 to TRBJ2-3; TRBD1 matches at 9 bases. CDR3 nucleotide sequence: TGCAGCGGAGGGACAGGGAAAGATACGCAGTATTTT. Its translation: CSGGTGKDTQYF.